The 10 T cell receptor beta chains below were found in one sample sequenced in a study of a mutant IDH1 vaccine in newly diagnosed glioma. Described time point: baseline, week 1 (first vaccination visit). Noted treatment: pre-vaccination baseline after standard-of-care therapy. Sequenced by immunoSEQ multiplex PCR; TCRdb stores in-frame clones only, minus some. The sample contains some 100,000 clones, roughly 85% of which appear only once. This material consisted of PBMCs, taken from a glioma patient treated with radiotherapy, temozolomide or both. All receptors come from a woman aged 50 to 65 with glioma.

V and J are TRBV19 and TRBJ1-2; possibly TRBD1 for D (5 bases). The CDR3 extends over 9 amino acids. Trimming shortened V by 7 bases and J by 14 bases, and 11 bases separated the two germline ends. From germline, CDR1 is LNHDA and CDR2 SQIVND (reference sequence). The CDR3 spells CASIKGNTF. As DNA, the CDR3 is TGTGCCAGTATTAAGGGGAATACCTTC.

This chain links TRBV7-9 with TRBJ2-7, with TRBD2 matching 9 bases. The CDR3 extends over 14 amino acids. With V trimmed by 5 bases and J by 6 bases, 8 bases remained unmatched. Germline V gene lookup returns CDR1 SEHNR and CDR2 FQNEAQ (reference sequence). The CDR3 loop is CASSGSAGGPEQYF. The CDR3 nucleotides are TGTGCCAGCAGCGGTAGTGCGGGGGGGCCCGAGCAGTACTTC.

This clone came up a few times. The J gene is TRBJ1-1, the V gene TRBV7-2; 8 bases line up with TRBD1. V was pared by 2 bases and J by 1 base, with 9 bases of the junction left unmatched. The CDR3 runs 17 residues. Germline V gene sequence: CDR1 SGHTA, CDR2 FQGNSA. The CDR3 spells CASSLYHPDRANTEAFF. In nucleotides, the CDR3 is TGTGCCAGCAGCTTATATCACCCGGACAGGGCGAACACTGAAGCTTTCTTT. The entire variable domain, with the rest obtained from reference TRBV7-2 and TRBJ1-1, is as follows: GAGVSQSPSNKVTEKGKDVELRCDPISGHTALYWYRQSLGQGLEFLIYFQGNSAPDKSGLPSDRFSAERTGGSVSTLTIQRTQQEDSAVYLCASSLYHPDRANTEAFFGQGTRLTVV.

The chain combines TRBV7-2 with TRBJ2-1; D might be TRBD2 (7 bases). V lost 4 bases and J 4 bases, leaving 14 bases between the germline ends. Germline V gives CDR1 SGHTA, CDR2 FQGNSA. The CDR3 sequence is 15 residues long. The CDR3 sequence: CASSSGRGGYNEQFF. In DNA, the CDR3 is TGTGCCAGCAGCTCCGGTAGGGGGGGATACAATGAGCAGTTCTTC.

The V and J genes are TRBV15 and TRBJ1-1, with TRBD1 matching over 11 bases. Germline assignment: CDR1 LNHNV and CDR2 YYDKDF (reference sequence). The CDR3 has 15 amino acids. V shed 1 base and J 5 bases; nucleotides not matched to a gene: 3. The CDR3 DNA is TGTGCCACCAGCAGAGGCTGGGACAGGGGGACTGAAGCTTTCTTT. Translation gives CATSRGWDRGTEAFF.

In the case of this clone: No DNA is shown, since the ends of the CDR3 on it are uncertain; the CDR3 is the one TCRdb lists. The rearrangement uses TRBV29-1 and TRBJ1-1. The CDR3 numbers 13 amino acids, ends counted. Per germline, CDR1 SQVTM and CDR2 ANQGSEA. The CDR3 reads CSVWERVNTEAFF.

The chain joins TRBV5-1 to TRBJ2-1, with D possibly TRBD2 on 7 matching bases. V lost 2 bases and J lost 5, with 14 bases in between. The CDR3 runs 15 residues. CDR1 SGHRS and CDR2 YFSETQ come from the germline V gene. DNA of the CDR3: TGCGCCAGCAGCTTCGGTGGGGGGGGCAACAATGAGCAGTTCTTC. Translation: CASSFGGGGNNEQFF.

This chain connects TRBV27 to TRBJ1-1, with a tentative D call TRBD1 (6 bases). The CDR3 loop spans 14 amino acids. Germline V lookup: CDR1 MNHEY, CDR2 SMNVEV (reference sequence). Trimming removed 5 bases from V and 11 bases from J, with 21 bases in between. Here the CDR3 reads CASSLSGTLPAAFF. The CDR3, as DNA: TGTGCCAGCAGTCTGTCCGGGACACTGCCGGCCGCTTTCTTT.

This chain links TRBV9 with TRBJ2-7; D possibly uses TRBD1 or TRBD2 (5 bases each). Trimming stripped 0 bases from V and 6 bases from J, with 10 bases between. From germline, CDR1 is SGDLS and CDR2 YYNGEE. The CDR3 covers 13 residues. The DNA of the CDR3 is TGTGCCAGCAGCGTAGCGGGGCAGGGCGAGCAGTACTTC. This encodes CASSVAGQGEQYF.

CDR3 protein: CASSTRTGEFTMNTEAFF. CDR3 coding DNA: TGTGCCAGCAGCACTAGGACAGGGGAATTTACCATGAACACTGAAGCTTTCTTT. The chain combines TRBV13 with TRBJ1-1, with 9 bases lining up with TRBD1. Per germline, CDR1 PRHDT and CDR2 FYEKMQ (reference sequence). The trim removed 5 bases at V and 0 bases at J, leaving 13 bases unmatched. This CDR3 region has 18 residues.